These 20 T cell receptor beta chains originate from one sample sequenced in a study of long-term antiretroviral therapy in people with HIV. They ran version v3.0 of the immunoSEQ assay at survey level. Some clones are missing from TCRdb's copy, which holds only in-frame ones; the method was immunoSEQ multiplex PCR. The table shows about 26,000 clones, with about 88% occurring only once. Sequenced here: unsorted PBMCs, sampled 2.7 years after starting antiretroviral therapy. Receptors were obtained from a man in his forties with HIV.

The chain has TRBV2 and TRBJ1-3; no firm D call. Germline values: CDR1 SNHLY, CDR2 FYNNEI. V lost 3 bases and J 1 base, leaving 10 bases between the germline ends. This CDR3 contains 15 residues. CDR3 nucleotide sequence: TGTGCCAGCAGTGACCTTGGCAGATCTGGAAACACCATATATTTT. This codes for CASSDLGRSGNTIYF.

This chain connects TRBV7-9 to TRBJ1-1; no firm D call. The CDR3 is 14 amino acids. CDR1 and CDR2 from the germline V gene are SEHNR and FQNEAQ (reference sequence). V lost 2 bases and J 5 bases, leaving 12 bases between the germline ends. CDR3 DNA: TGTGCCAGCAGCTTAACCCCGGGGAATACTGAAGCTTTCTTT. It encodes CASSLTPGNTEAFF. Supplemented by reference TRBV7-9 and TRBJ1-1, the full variable domain reads DTGVSQNPRHKITKRGQNVTFRCDPISEHNRLYWYRQTLGQGPEFLTYFQNEAQLEKSRLLSDRFSAERPKGSFSTLEIQRTEQGDSAMYLCASSLTPGNTEAFFGQGTRLTVV.

The chain is built from TRBV28 and TRBJ2-7, with 9 bases matching TRBD1. Trimming at V came to 5 bases and at J to 9 bases, leaving 11 bases not matched to a gene. The CDR3 is made up of 14 amino acids. Germline assignment: CDR1 MDHEN and CDR2 SYDVKM. The CDR3 protein is CASSPDRGLVGQYF. DNA of the CDR3: TGTGCCAGCAGTCCCGACAGGGGGTTAGTGGGGCAGTACTTC.

The chain has TRBV18 and TRBJ2-3; 7 positions agree with TRBD1. V was clipped by 3 bases and J by 3 bases; unmatched bases: 6. The CDR3 spans 15 residues. Per germline, CDR1 KGHSH and CDR2 LQKENI. The CDR3 reads CASSPRTGGTDTQYF. Written as DNA, the CDR3 is TGTGCCAGCTCACCTCGGACAGGCGGAACAGATACGCAGTATTTT. Combining the CDR3 with reference TRBV18 and TRBJ2-3 gives the whole variable domain NAGVMQNPRHLVRRRGQEARLRCSPMKGHSHVYWYRQLPEEGLKFMVYLQKENIIDESGMPKERFSAEFPKEGPSILRIQQVVRGDSAAYFCASSPRTGGTDTQYFGPGTRLTVL.

The chain links TRBV10-3 to TRBJ2-1, with TRBD2 identical over 7 bases. The CDR3 has 15 residues. The ends lost 0 bases at V and 4 bases at J; junction bases unmatched: 3. Germline-derived CDR1 and CDR2 are ENHRY and SYGVKD. DNA for the CDR3: TGTGCCATCAGTGAGTCGTCTAGCGGATACAATGAGCAGTTCTTC. It yields the protein CAISESSSGYNEQFF.

The V gene is TRBV14, the J gene TRBJ2-7; 10 nucleotides line up with TRBD1. The CDR3 length is 15 residues. Germline V gene lookup returns CDR1 SGHDN and CDR2 FVKESK. Trimming cost V 4 bases and J 9 bases; bases outside gene matches: 12. The CDR3 DNA reads TGTGCCAGCAGCCTCCCGGGACAGGGGCAGAGGGGGCAGTACTTC. It specifies CASSLPGQGQRGQYF.

V gene TRBV7-9 combines with J gene TRBJ2-2, with TRBD2 matching over 10 bases. CDR1 is SEHNR, CDR2 FQNEAQ, per germline (reference sequence). The length of the CDR3 is 17 residues. V gave up 3 bases and J gave up 7 bases; unmatched junction bases: 11. CDR3 amino acids: CASSFSSGRAEGGELFF. CDR3 DNA: TGTGCCAGCAGCTTCTCAAGCGGGAGGGCCGAGGGCGGGGAGCTGTTTTTT.

The chain combines TRBV5-1 with TRBJ2-1, with D possibly matching TRBD2 (6 bases). CDR1 and CDR2 (germline): SGHRS, YFSETQ. The CDR3 is 14 amino acids. V lost 4 bases, J lost 12 bases, and 20 bases lay in between. The CDR3 nucleotides read TGCGCCAGCAGCGACGGGAGTTGGTCCGCGGGGCAGTTCTTC. It translates to CASSDGSWSAGQFF. Full variable domain (rest looked up from reference TRBV5-1 and TRBJ2-1): KAGVTQTPRYLIKTRGQQVTLSCSPISGHRSVSWYQQTPGQGLQFLFEYFSETQRNKGNFPGRFSGRQFSNSRSEMNVSTLELGDSALYLCASSDGSWSAGQFFGPGTRLTVL.

The genes are TRBV14 and TRBJ2-5; 8 positions agree with TRBD2. J gave up 7 bases and V 1 base, and 14 bases lay outside the gene matches. Germline CDR1 and CDR2: SGHDN and FVKESK. The CDR3 has 17 amino acids. The CDR3 loop reads CASSQVRYTGGQRTQYF. CDR3 nucleotides: TGTGCCAGCAGCCAAGTTCGATATACGGGGGGGCAACGGACCCAGTACTTC.

The genes are TRBV19 and TRBJ2-5; 7 bases align to TRBD1. The CDR3 covers 15 residues. J gave up 1 base and V 5 bases, and 7 bases lay outside the gene matches. The V gene's germline CDR1 is LNHDA and CDR2 SQIVND (reference sequence). The CDR3 nucleotides are TGTGCCAGTAGTCCGGTCCGGACAGGCCAAGAGACCCAGTACTTC. Its protein product is CASSPVRTGQETQYF.

A word on this clone: One end of the junction is discordant with germline, which a read error may explain. The gene calls are TRBV4-3 and TRBJ2-7; D is perhaps TRBD1 or TRBD2 (5 bases each). The CDR3 loop spans 14 amino acids. CDR1 and CDR2 from the germline V gene are LGHNA and YSLEER. The CDR3 reads CASSQDGPGTGIWF. The DNA for the CDR3 is TGCGCCAGCAGCCAAGATGGCCCTGGGACCGGCATTTGGTTC.

The V and J genes are TRBV2 and TRBJ2-1, with TRBD2 matching 7 bases. This CDR3 spans 14 amino acids. Germline-derived CDR1 and CDR2 are SNHLY and FYNNEI. With V trimmed by 8 bases and J by 6 bases, 10 bases remained unmatched. The CDR3 loop is CASYLLTSSNEQFF. The CDR3 DNA is TGTGCCAGCTACCTTCTGACTAGCAGCAATGAGCAGTTCTTC.

The J gene is TRBJ1-4, the V gene TRBV11-2; unclear D gene. Trimming took off 5 bases at V and 6 bases at J, with 13 bases between the two ends. This CDR3 is 14 amino acids long. Per germline, CDR1 SGHAT and CDR2 FQNNGV. The CDR3 here is CASSRGIYDEKLFF. Written as DNA, the CDR3 is TGTGCCAGCAGCCGAGGGATCTACGATGAAAAACTGTTTTTT.

J is TRBJ1-1 and V is TRBV4-1, with TRBD1 as a possible D gene (6 bases). CDR1 is MGHRA, CDR2 YSYEKL, per germline. The V end lost 2 bases, the J end lost 5 bases, and 15 bases lay between the germline ends. The CDR3 has 15 amino acids. The CDR3 region has the DNA TGCGCCAGCAGCCAATCCGGGGGGCTTGGTACTGAAGCTTTCTTT. Translation gives CASSQSGGLGTEAFF.

The chain links TRBV11-2 to TRBJ1-6; D unresolved. The ends were cut back, 3 bases at V and 0 bases at J, with 12 bases in the middle. CDR3 length: 17 residues. CDR1 and CDR2 (germline): SGHAT, FQNNGV. DNA for the CDR3: TGTGCCAGCAGCTTGGTGAACTGGGGCTCCTATAATTCACCCCTCCACTTT. Amino acids: CASSLVNWGSYNSPLHF. The whole variable domain, remainder taken from reference TRBV11-2 and TRBJ1-6, is EAGVAQSPRYKIIEKRQSVAFWCNPISGHATLYWYQQILGQGPKLLIQFQNNGVVDDSQLPKDRFSAERLKGVDSTLKIQPAKLEDSAVYLCASSLVNWGSYNSPLHFGNGTRLTVT.

This sequence joins TRBV5-6 and TRBJ2-1; no definite D call. Germline V gene lookup returns CDR1 SGHDT and CDR2 YYEEEE. The length of the CDR3 is 15 residues. Trimming removed 1 base at V and 6 bases at J, with 14 bases between. CDR3 loop: CASSLIASSTNEQFF. The DNA of the CDR3 is TGTGCCAGCAGCTTGATTGCGAGCTCCACCAATGAGCAGTTCTTC.

This sequence joins TRBV10-1 and TRBJ1-4; the D gene is possibly TRBD1 (5 bases). Germline CDR1 WNHNN, CDR2 SYGVQD (reference sequence). The CDR3 is made up of 16 amino acids. V lost 0 bases and J 3 bases, leaving 11 bases between the germline ends. The CDR3 loop is CASSESGAYSNEKLFF. In nucleotides, the CDR3 is TGCGCCAGCAGTGAGTCAGGGGCGTACTCTAATGAAAAACTGTTTTTT.

The V call is TRBV10-3, the J call TRBJ2-3; D may be TRBD2 (6 bases). Germline CDR1 ENHRY, CDR2 SYGVKD. This CDR3 region has 14 residues. Trimming removed 6 bases at V and 0 bases at J, with 10 bases between. CDR3 bases: TGTGCCATCAGCACCGGGGGTAGCACAGATACGCAGTATTTT. Translation gives CAISTGGSTDTQYF.

This sequence joins TRBV7-9 and TRBJ2-3; D uncertain. V shed 5 bases and J shed 13 bases, with 16 bases lying between them. The CDR3 sequence is 12 residues long. Per germline, CDR1 SEHNR and CDR2 FQNEAQ (reference sequence). The CDR3 region has the DNA TGTGCCAGCAGCCCCTCGGCAGTTTCAGAGTATTTT. Translation: CASSPSAVSEYF. Supplemented by reference TRBV7-9 and TRBJ2-3, the full variable domain reads DTGVSQNPRHKITKRGQNVTFRCDPISEHNRLYWYRQTLGQGPEFLTYFQNEAQLEKSRLLSDRFSAERPKGSFSTLEIQRTEQGDSAMYLCASSPSAVSEYFGPGTRLTVL.

This clone was counted only a few times. The CDR3 loop is CASSPEFRLPEQYF. The CDR3 nucleotides are TGTGCCAGCAGTCCAGAGTTCAGGTTACCCGAGCAGTACTTC. The chain joins TRBV6-5 to TRBJ2-7, with no clear D. Germline-derived CDR1 and CDR2 are MNHEY and SVGAGI. Trimming removed 5 bases from V and 6 bases from J, with 17 bases in between. This CDR3 region has 14 residues.